A selection of T cell receptor beta chains follows, all from one sample in a study of blood T cell repertoires in COVID-19. Some clones are missing from TCRdb's copy, which holds only in-frame ones; the method was immunoSEQ multiplex PCR. The sample records about 160,000 clones, approximately 81% being singletons. Sequenced: peripheral blood. The origin of the receptors is a woman older than 75 with active or convalescent COVID-19. The conserved cysteine and the conserved F or W are not part of the CDR3 here. D genes are given only for firm matches.

V,J,D,CDR3
TRBV14,TRBJ1-1,.,ASSQGHWEAF
TRBV2,TRBJ2-5,.,ASSVLGGETQY
TRBV11-2,TRBJ2-3,TRBD2,ASSMLSGREGDTQY
TRBV7-2,TRBJ2-1,.,ASSSSGRREQF
TRBV19,TRBJ1-3,.,ASSIAGSSGNTIY
TRBV9,TRBJ2-7,.,ASSVGPREAYEQY
TRBV3-1/TRBV3-2,TRBJ2-1,.,ASSPKHLARNEQF
TRBV7-9,TRBJ1-1,.,ASTTWEGNTEAF
TRBV9,TRBJ2-3,.,ASSDGRSGPWTDTQY
TRBV2,TRBJ1-6,TRBD1,ASGDRADSPLH
TRBV28,TRBJ1-1,TRBD1,ASRPQGRRNTEAF
TRBV13,TRBJ2-7,TRBD1,ASSLYQDGTESYEQY
TRBV28,TRBJ2-3,.,ATRGGRTDTQY
TRBV30,TRBJ1-3,.,AWSFQGNTIY
TRBV7-8,TRBJ1-1,TRBD1,ASSFLLGTGNEAF
TRBV11-2,TRBJ1-1,TRBD1,ARNPGGANTEAF
TRBV5-4,TRBJ2-3,TRBD2,ASSLKAGGFGTDTQY
TRBV5-5,TRBJ1-1,.,ASSLGRATSMNTEAF
TRBV5-1,TRBJ2-1,TRBD1,ASSLGTGGFNEQF
TRBV19,TRBJ1-5,.,ASSNSGSNQPQH
TRBV2,TRBJ1-1,.,ASSASGSSTEAF
TRBV5-1,TRBJ1-4,.,ASSLKGGGDEKLF
TRBV19,TRBJ1-4,.,ASRRQVNEKLF
TRBV5-1,TRBJ2-1,TRBD1,ASSLGNRGRVEQF